Below are 2 T cell receptor beta chains sequenced from a single sample in a study of early T cells in non-severe SARS-CoV-2 infection. TCRdb ran MiXCR on the 5' RACE reads and lists one entry per CDR3 protein. The table records tens of thousands of distinct CDR3 sequences, 9% to 14% of them present only once. The sequencing input was whole blood. The receptors stem from an adult who was a healthcare worker with PCR-confirmed SARS-CoV-2 infection or an uninfected control (not recorded which).

This clonotype was counted between two and nine times. V is TRBV7-6 and J is TRBJ2-6; D remains ambiguous. The germline V gene has CDR1 SGHVS and CDR2 FNYEAQ. CDR3 length: 17 residues. The germline V and J ends were trimmed by 5 bases and 1 base, with 15 bases remaining between them. CDR3 nucleotide sequence: TGTGCCAGCAGCCCCCAAGGTAGCCTTTCTGGGGCCAACGTCCTGACTTTC. It specifies CASSPQGSLSGANVLTF.

In this sample, this clonotype turned up many times. The J gene is TRBJ2-7, the V gene TRBV18; TRBD1 matches 8 bases. Trimming took 2 bases from V and 5 from J; bases not matched to a gene: 5. CDR1 and CDR2 (germline): KGHSH, LQKENI. The CDR3 extends over 14 amino acids. The CDR3 sequence: CASSPIGQGDEQYF. CDR3 DNA: TGTGCCAGCTCACCAATCGGACAGGGCGACGAGCAGTACTTC.